The present TCR beta chain was sequenced within a study of T-cell memory formation after mild COVID-19. Only a few counts were recorded for this clonotype. From the 5' RACE reads, TCRdb called clonotypes with MiXCR, one entry per CDR3 protein. The sample comprises 150,000 or so distinct CDR3 sequences, roughly 15% of which are singletons, and about 14% rests with the top ten. Sequencing used PBMCs or a T cell subset sorted from them (not recorded which). The TCR was taken from an adult woman who had mild COVID-19 (a few samples of this study predate the infection). Cell type and time point are not known.

CDR3 bases: TGTGCCTGGAGTGCGCCCGGGACAGGATCACCCTACGAGCAGTACTTC. It yields the protein CAWSAPGTGSPYEQYF. The chain combines TRBV30 with TRBJ2-7, with TRBD1 matching over 8 bases. This CDR3 region has 16 residues. Germline CDR1 GTSNPN, CDR2 SVGIG (reference sequence). With V trimmed by 1 base and J by 2 bases, 10 bases remained unmatched.